The 17 T cell receptor beta chains in this list originate from one sample, sequenced in a study of T cells in Graves' hyperthyroidism and ophthalmopathy. Amplification yielded TCR beta CDR3 regions, with RNA transcripts as the source. An initial round of RT-PCR targeting the TCR CDR3 relied on the HTBI primer set. TCRdb re-called the multiplex PCR reads with MiXCR, one entry per CDR3 protein. The top ten clones hold under 55% of a sample with 340,000 or so distinct CDR3 sequences, roughly a fifth of them seen once. What was sequenced was blood. The receptors shown here come from a woman aged 45 to 65 with Graves' hyperthyroidism.

CDR3 in amino acids: CASSSDTAGVTGELFF. CDR3 bases: TGTGCCAGCAGCTCCGATACGGCGGGGGTAACCGGGGAGCTGTTTTTT. J is TRBJ2-2 and V is TRBV7-2, with 7 bases fitting TRBD2. Germline CDR1 SGHTA, CDR2 FQGNSA. V lost 4 bases to trimming and J lost 5 bases; unmatched junction nucleotides: 10. The CDR3 has 16 amino acids.

The chain carries TRBV7-9 and TRBJ2-2; the D is unclear. V lost 8 bases and J 0 bases, leaving 13 bases between the germline ends. The germline CDR1 and CDR2 sequences are SEHNR and FQNEAQ (reference sequence). The length of the CDR3 is 15 residues. CDR3 sequence reads: CASPTQESNTGELFF. Here the CDR3 DNA reads TGTGCCAGCCCGACGCAGGAGTCGAACACCGGGGAGCTGTTTTTT.

This clonotype was seen many times. The CDR3 loop reads CASSEFGTTNEKLFF. DNA of the CDR3: TGTGCCAGCAGTGAATTCGGGACCACTAATGAAAAACTGTTTTTT. The gene calls are TRBV6-1 and TRBJ1-4; TRBD1 is a possible D gene (5 bases). This CDR3 has 15 residues. The V gene's germline CDR1 is MNHNS and CDR2 SASEGT. The V and J ends lost 2 bases and 2 bases respectively, with 9 bases between them.

This clonotype has a count of ten or more. The chain recombines TRBV5-1 with TRBJ2-7, with 9 nucleotides matching TRBD1. Germline loops: CDR1 SGHRS, CDR2 YFSETQ. The CDR3 loop spans 15 amino acids. The V and J ends lost 0 bases and 5 bases, in that order; junction bases with no gene match: 6. Written as DNA, the CDR3 is TGCGCCAGCAGCTTGGCCGGACAGGGGAGGCACGAGCAGTACTTC. Its protein product is CASSLAGQGRHEQYF. Together with reference TRBV5-1 and TRBJ2-7, the CDR3 gives the full variable domain: KAGVTQTPRYLIKTRGQQVTLSCSPISGHRSVSWYQQTPGQGLQFLFEYFSETQRNKGNFPGRFSGRQFSNSRSEMNVSTLELGDSALYLCASSLAGQGRHEQYFGPGTRLTVT.

CDR3 nucleotide sequence: TGTGCCAGCAGTCGGGGCGGGGTTGCCTACGAGCAGTACTTC. Translated, it gives CASSRGGVAYEQYF. The rearrangement joins TRBV7-2 to TRBJ2-7, with D possibly TRBD2 on 6 matching bases. V shed 6 bases and J shed 2 bases, with 14 bases lying between them. This CDR3 comprises 14 residues. Germline assignment: CDR1 SGHTA and CDR2 FQGNSA.

The chain recombines TRBV7-2 with TRBJ2-2; 11 bases are a match to TRBD1. The CDR3 runs to 17 residues. Germline CDR1 is SGHTA and CDR2 is FQGNSA. The V gene end was trimmed by 5 bases and the J gene end by 6 bases; junction bases not matched to a gene: 11. The CDR3 here is CASSIQPDRGLAGELFF. CDR3 coding DNA: TGTGCCAGCAGCATTCAGCCGGACAGGGGGCTCGCCGGGGAGCTGTTTTTT.

This clonotype was seen ten or more times. This chain uses TRBV20-1 with TRBJ2-7, with D maybe TRBD1 (6 bases). The CDR3 covers 14 residues. The V end lost 6 bases, the J end lost 3 bases, and 18 bases lay between the germline ends. The germline V gene has CDR1 DFQATT and CDR2 SNEGSKA (reference sequence). Written as DNA, the CDR3 is TGCAGTGCGACTGGGGGCGCAGGGCTCTACGAGCAGTACTTC. This codes for CSATGGAGLYEQYF.

J is TRBJ2-2 and V is TRBV5-6, with 10 bases aligning to TRBD1. Germline lookup yields CDR1 SGHDT and CDR2 YYEEEE. The CDR3 runs 16 residues. V lost 7 bases to trimming and J lost 5 bases; unmatched junction nucleotides: 11. The CDR3 spells CASWGAGQGITGELFF. The CDR3 DNA reads TGTGCCAGCTGGGGGGCGGGACAGGGGATTACCGGGGAGCTGTTTTTT.

Here the CDR3 DNA reads TGCAGTGCCCCTCGACTAGCGGGAGGGGAGTCCTACGAGCAGTACTTC. Translation gives CSAPRLAGGESYEQYF. The rearrangement joins TRBV20-1 to TRBJ2-7, with TRBD2 identical over 14 bases. This CDR3 is 16 amino acids long. Germline V gene lookup returns CDR1 DFQATT and CDR2 SNEGSKA (reference sequence). With V trimmed by 6 bases and J by 1 base, 8 bases remained unmatched.

This clonotype was counted ten times or more. This chain joins TRBV6-1 and TRBJ1-1; maybe TRBD1 (6 bases). Germline-derived CDR1 and CDR2 are MNHNS and SASEGT. The CDR3 has 15 residues. V lost 5 bases to trimming and J lost 1 base, with 14 bases between them. The CDR3 nucleotides are TGTGCCAGCAGTCTCAGGGGCGTTGAGAACACTGAAGCTTTCTTT. As protein: CASSLRGVENTEAFF.

This clonotype was seen a handful of times. The chain recombines TRBV4-1 with TRBJ1-1, with TRBD1 as a possible D gene (6 bases). V was trimmed by 0 bases and J by 5 bases, leaving 13 bases between them. This CDR3 is built from 15 residues. CDR1 and CDR2 from the germline V gene are MGHRA and YSYEKL. The CDR3 is CASSQEAAGVTEAFF. The CDR3 DNA reads TGCGCCAGCAGCCAAGAGGCAGCAGGGGTTACTGAAGCTTTCTTT.

This rearrangement joins TRBV7-9 to TRBJ2-7; TRBD1 or TRBD2 may be the D gene (5 bases each). From germline, CDR1 is SEHNR and CDR2 FQNEAQ (reference sequence). This CDR3 contains 16 residues. V lost 4 bases and J lost 1, with 17 bases in between. Here the CDR3 reads CASSSSWGKESYEQYF. CDR3 nucleotide sequence: TGTGCCAGCAGCTCCTCATGGGGGAAAGAGTCCTACGAGCAGTACTTC.

Here the CDR3 reads CASGPGLGSTDTQYF. In DNA form, the CDR3 reads TGTGCCAGCGGGCCGGGACTGGGTAGCACAGATACGCAGTATTTT. The chain has TRBV6-2 or TRBV6-3 and TRBJ2-3, with D possibly TRBD2 on 6 matching bases. Germline CDR1 reads MNHEY; CDR2 reads SVGEGT. The CDR3 has 15 amino acids. The germline V and J ends were trimmed by 8 bases and 0 bases, with 15 bases remaining between them.

The chain couples TRBV12-3 or TRBV12-4 to TRBJ1-5; tentative D call: TRBD1 (5 bases). V lost 3 bases and J lost 9, with 12 bases in between. This CDR3 has 13 residues. The CDR3 loop reads CASSFGGIGPQHF. CDR3 sequence (DNA): TGTGCCAGCAGTTTTGGGGGAATTGGGCCCCAGCATTTT.

This clonotype was counted ten times or more. V gene TRBV2 combines with J gene TRBJ1-1; D may be TRBD1 (6 bases). With 6 bases removed from V and 5 bases from J, the gap between germline ends came to 10 bases. Germline V CDR1 and CDR2: SNHLY, FYNNEI. The CDR3 covers 12 residues. CDR3 sequence: CASREGQTEAFF. CDR3 nucleotide sequence: TGTGCCAGCAGGGAGGGACAAACTGAAGCTTTCTTT.

This clonotype has a count of ten or more. This rearrangement joins TRBV5-1 to TRBJ1-2; 7 bases are shared with TRBD1. Germline CDR1 and CDR2: SGHRS and YFSETQ. V gave up 0 bases and J gave up 6 bases; unmatched junction bases: 5. The length of the CDR3 is 14 residues. CDR3 DNA: TGCGCCAGCAGCTTGGGGGGACAGTTGAATGGCTACACCTTC. Translation: CASSLGGQLNGYTF.

This clonotype was detected many times. This rearrangement joins TRBV28 to TRBJ2-3; D unclear. V was trimmed by 5 bases and J by 3 bases, leaving 15 bases between them. Germline V gene data show CDR1 as MDHEN and CDR2 as SYDVKM. The CDR3 spans 15 residues. CDR3 in DNA: TGTGCCAGCAGTCCCGCTTTTGGCGGAACAGATACGCAGTATTTT. It encodes CASSPAFGGTDTQYF.